This T cell receptor beta chain was sequenced during a study of T cell responses to AZD1222 COVID-19 vaccine. Points from the study as a whole: No day 14 peak samples; only post-peak repertoires were characterized. White British people made up most donors, females outnumbered males, and clonal diversity was possibly underestimated.

A remark on this clone: Its specificity is unknown.

Libraries were prepared by immunoSEQ multiplex PCR; TCRdb keeps only in-frame clonotypes and omits some of them. This repertoire shows 130,000 to 150,000 clones, 85% to 95% found once; its top ten account for approximately 3%. Sample: peripheral blood, taken on day 0 of MenACWY control vaccination. The receptor was derived from an adult in good health.

The CDR3 loop is CASSLGERTYGYTF. The CDR3 bases are TGCGCCAGCAGCTTGGGAGAGCGAACATACGGCTACACCTTC. The V and J genes are TRBV5-1 and TRBJ1-2, with no clear D. With 0 bases removed from V and 8 bases from J, the gap between germline ends came to 14 bases. The CDR3 covers 14 residues. Germline V gene data show CDR1 as SGHRS and CDR2 as YFSETQ.